This T cell receptor beta chain was recovered during a study of OX40 agonist ivuxolimab in advanced cancers. The CDR3 is 13 amino acids. V was clipped by 3 bases and J by 10 bases, with 10 bases between them. Germline CDR1 is SGHTA and CDR2 is FQGNSA. TCRdb keeps only in-frame clones here, not all; method: immunoSEQ multiplex PCR. The sample shows 40,000 to 55,000 clones, roughly 88% of them seen only once. The TCR sequence derives from an adult with an advanced solid tumor such as melanoma, head and neck, liver or kidney cancer. The sequenced sample was CD4+ or CD8+ T cells sorted from blood, obtained in a trial of the OX40 agonist ivuxolimab. This rearrangement joins TRBV7-2 to TRBJ1-6; maybe TRBD1 (6 bases). The CDR3 nucleotides are TGTGCCAGCAGCTTCGGGGGGCTCTCACCCCTCCACTTT. Amino acid sequence: CASSFGGLSPLHF.